This T cell receptor (beta chain) originates from a study of T cells expressing NK-cell markers (dated by TCRdb to about 2020). For the wider study: Three sorted T-cell subsets (CD3+CD56+NKG2C+, CD3+CD56+NKG2C- and CD3+CD56-NKG2C+) from roughly eight donors had their TCR beta-chain repertoires profiled. Illumina HiSeq 2000/2500, MiSeq or NextSeq was used to sequence libraries as 2 x 150 bp reads. Randomly selected healthy volunteers, three men and five women, were used as the eight sequenced donors. Among the eight sequenced donors, seven were HCMV-seropositive and one was HCMV-seronegative. Study-wide findings and limitations: Those dominant clonotypes were again the most abundant among CD3+CD56-NKG2C+ cells in a handful of donors, at roughly 25-60.1%. In six donors, the dominant CD3+CD56+NKG2C+ clonotypes ranked among the top 10 CD8+ clonotypes, making up about 1.0-7.5% of CD8+ T cells. Whether the expanded NKG2C-expressing T cell clones were specific for HCMV antigens was left unclear.

The sequencing machine was an Illumina HiSeq 2000. 5'RACE template switching, by which a universal primer site and unique molecular identifiers were added, was used to make TCR beta cDNA libraries. cDNA synthesis was primed from the TCR beta constant segment, followed by two successive PCR amplification steps. The published analysis was carried out like this. Reads were demultiplexed and grouped by UMI with MIGEC, and clonotypes were assembled and quantified with MiTCR. To exclude erroneous sequences, only TCR cDNA sequences supported by at least two reads were retained. Downstream repertoire analysis used the tcR package, and clonotypes were matched across fractions by CDR3 nucleotide sequence plus V segment. VDJmatch was used to annotate antigen specificity against VDJdb, with one amino acid substitution allowed in CDR3. TCRdb reprocessed the reads and assigns one entry to each CDR3 protein sequence, leaving out DNA. The V and J calls come from TCRdb's annotation, not from the publication. This sample's table lists 200,000 to 300,000 distinct CDR3 sequences. The leading ten clones occupy under 0.5% of the sample.

With regard to this clonotype: Its cognate antigen has yet to be identified.

The CDR1 and CDR2 encoded by the germline V gene are MNHNS and SASEGT. The CDR3 runs 19 amino acids, cysteine and phenylalanine included. Only the protein is available. HCMV-specific IgG was detected in serum with a commercial ELISA kit to determine HCMV serostatus. Ficoll density gradient centrifugation was used to isolate peripheral blood mononuclear cells from blood. The sequence joins TRBV6-1 to TRBJ2-4; TCRdb lists TRBD1, though no DNA is available to test this call. The source material was blood T cells: a sorted CD56 or NKG2C T cell subset, CD4+ or CD8+ T cells, or bulk PBMC T cells (not recorded which). The TCR originated in a man aged 18 to 29 in good health. Donor details come from another sample of the same person, matched by shared clones. The CDR3 sequence is CASRGALGARPSAKNIQYF.